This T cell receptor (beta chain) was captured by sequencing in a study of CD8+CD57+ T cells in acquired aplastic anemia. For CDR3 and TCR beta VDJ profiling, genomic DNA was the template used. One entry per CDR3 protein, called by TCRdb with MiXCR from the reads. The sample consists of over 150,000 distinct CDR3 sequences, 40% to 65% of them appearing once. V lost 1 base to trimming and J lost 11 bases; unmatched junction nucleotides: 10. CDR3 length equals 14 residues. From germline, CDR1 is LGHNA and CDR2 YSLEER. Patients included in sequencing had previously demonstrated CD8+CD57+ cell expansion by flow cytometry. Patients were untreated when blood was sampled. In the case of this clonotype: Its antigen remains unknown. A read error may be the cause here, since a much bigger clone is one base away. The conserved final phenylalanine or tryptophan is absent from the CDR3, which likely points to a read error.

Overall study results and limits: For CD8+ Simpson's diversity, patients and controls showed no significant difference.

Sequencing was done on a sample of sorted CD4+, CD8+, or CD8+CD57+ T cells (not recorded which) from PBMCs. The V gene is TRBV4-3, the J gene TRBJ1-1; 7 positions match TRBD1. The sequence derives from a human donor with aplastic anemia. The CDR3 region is CASSQATGDLGAFS. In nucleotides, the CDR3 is TGCGCCAGCAGCCAAGCTACAGGGGACCTGGGGGCTTTCTCT.